A single sample gave rise to the 3 T cell receptor beta chains below, sequenced in a study of cytomegalovirus exposure and HLA in healthy donors. PCR primers comprised 60 Vbeta and 13 Jbeta primers. Method: immunoSEQ multiplex PCR; TCRdb's copy keeps in-frame clones and lacks some. The table lists 100,000 to 150,000 clones, 65% to 85% of them singletons, with around 4% in the top ten. The specimen was PBMCs. These receptors were obtained from a man aged 18 to 29 in good health and CMV-seropositive.

This CDR3 reads CASSYSNYGIYEQYF. CDR3 sequence (DNA): TGTGCCAGCAGTTACTCGAATTACGGGATCTACGAGCAGTACTTC. The genes are TRBV6-5 and TRBJ2-7; perhaps TRBD2 as D (5 bases). CDR3 length: 15 amino acids. V lost 0 bases to trimming and J lost 3 bases, with 12 bases between them. The germline CDR1 and CDR2 sequences are MNHEY and SVGAGI.

The rearrangement uses TRBV10-3 and TRBJ1-1; D unclear. V lost 6 bases, J lost 1 base, and 9 bases lay in between. In germline, CDR1 is ENHRY, CDR2 SYGVKD. There are 13 residues in the CDR3. The CDR3, as DNA: TGTGCCATCAGACTTGACAAGAACACTGAAGCTTTCTTT. Protein: CAIRLDKNTEAFF.

V gene TRBV7-2 combines with J gene TRBJ2-1, with D possibly being TRBD2 (5 bases). The V and J ends lost 5 bases and 5 bases respectively, with 19 bases between them. There are 16 residues in the CDR3. Germline V lookup: CDR1 SGHTA, CDR2 FQGNSA. The CDR3 nucleotides are TGTGCCAGCAGCCCAGGTTCGAGGGTGATCCACAATGAGCAGTTCTTC. Translated: CASSPGSRVIHNEQFF.